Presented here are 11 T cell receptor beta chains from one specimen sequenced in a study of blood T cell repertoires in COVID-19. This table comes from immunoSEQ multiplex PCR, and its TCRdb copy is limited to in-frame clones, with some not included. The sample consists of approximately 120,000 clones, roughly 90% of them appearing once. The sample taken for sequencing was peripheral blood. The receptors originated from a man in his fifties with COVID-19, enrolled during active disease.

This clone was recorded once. The chain's CDR3 is CASSLETGENSPLHF. CDR3 bases: TGTGCCAGCAGCCTAGAGACAGGGGAAAATTCACCCCTCCACTTT. The chain is built from TRBV4-2 and TRBJ1-6; 8 nucleotides agree with TRBD1. CDR1 and CDR2 from the germline V gene are LGHNA and YNFKEQ. Unmatched junction bases numbered 6, after V lost 4 bases and J lost 7 bases. This CDR3 comprises 15 residues.

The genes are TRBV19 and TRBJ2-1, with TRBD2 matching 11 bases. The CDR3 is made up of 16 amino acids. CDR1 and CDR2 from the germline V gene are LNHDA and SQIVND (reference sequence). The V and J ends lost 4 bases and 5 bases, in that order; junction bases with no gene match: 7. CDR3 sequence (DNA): TGTGCCAGTAGTACCACGGGACTAGCGGAACACAATGAGCAGTTCTTC. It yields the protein CASSTTGLAEHNEQFF.

The CDR3: CASRSTGSGEQYV. CDR3 coding DNA: TGTGCCAGCAGATCGACCGGGTCGGGGGAGCAGTACGTC. The rearrangement links TRBV6-5 to TRBJ2-7, with a tentative D call TRBD2 (5 bases). CDR1 is MNHEY and CDR2 is SVGAGI in the germline V gene. V was pared by 6 bases and J by 7 bases, with 16 bases between. This CDR3 is built from 13 residues.

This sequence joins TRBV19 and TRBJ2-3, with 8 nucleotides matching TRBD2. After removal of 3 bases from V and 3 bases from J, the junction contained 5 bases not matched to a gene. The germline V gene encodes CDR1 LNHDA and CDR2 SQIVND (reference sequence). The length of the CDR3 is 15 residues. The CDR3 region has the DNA TGTGCCAGTAGTATTCGCGGACTAGCTACAGATACGCAGTATTTT. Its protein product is CASSIRGLATDTQYF. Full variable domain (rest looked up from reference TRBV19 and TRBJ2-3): DGGITQSPKYLFRKEGQNVTLSCEQNLNHDAMYWYRQDPGQGLRLIYYSQIVNDFQKGDIAEGYSVSREKKESFPLTVTSAQKNPTAFYLCASSIRGLATDTQYFGPGTRLTVL.

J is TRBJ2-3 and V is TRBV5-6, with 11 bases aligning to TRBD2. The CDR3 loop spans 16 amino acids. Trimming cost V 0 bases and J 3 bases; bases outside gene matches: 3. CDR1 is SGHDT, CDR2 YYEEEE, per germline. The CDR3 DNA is TGTGCCAGCAGCTTGGGACTAGCGGGACAGACAGATACGCAGTATTTT. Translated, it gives CASSLGLAGQTDTQYF. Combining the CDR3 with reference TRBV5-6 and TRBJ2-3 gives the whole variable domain DAGVTQSPTHLIKTRGQQVTLRCSPKSGHDTVSWYQQALGQGPQFIFQYYEEEERQRGNFPDRFSGHQFPNYSSELNVNALLLGDSALYLCASSLGLAGQTDTQYFGPGTRLTVL.

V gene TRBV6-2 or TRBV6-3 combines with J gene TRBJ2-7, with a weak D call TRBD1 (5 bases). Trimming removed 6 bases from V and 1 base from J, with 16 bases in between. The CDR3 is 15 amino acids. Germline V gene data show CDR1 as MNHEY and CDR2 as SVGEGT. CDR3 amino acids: CASSHLRTLSYEQYF. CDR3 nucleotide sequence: TGTGCCAGCAGCCACCTCCGGACACTTTCCTACGAGCAGTACTTC.

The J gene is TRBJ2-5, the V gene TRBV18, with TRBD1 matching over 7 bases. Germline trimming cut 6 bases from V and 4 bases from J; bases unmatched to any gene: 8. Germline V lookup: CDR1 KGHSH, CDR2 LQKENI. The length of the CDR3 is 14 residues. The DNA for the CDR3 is TGTGCCAGCTCCCAGGGGACAGTGAGAGAGACCCAGTACTTC. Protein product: CASSQGTVRETQYF.

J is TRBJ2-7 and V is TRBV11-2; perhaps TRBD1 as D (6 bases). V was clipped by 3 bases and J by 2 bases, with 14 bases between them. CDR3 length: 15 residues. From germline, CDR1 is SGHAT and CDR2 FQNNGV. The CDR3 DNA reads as TGTGCCAGCAGCTTCGGAAGGACAGCAGCCTACGAGCAGTACGTC. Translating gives CASSFGRTAAYEQYV.

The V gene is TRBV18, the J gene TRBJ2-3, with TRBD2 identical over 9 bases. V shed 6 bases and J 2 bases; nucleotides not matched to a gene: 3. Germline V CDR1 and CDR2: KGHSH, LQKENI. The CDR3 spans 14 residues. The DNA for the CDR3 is TGTGCCAGCTCGACTAGCGGTTTCACAGATACGCAGTATTTT. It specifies CASSTSGFTDTQYF.

DNA for the CDR3: TGTGCCAGCAGCTTAGCGGGCGGGAGGGCCGGAGGGACCCAGTACTTC. Translated: CASSLAGGRAGGTQYF. V usage is TRBV7-9 and J usage is TRBJ2-5; 9 bases are a match to TRBD2. J was trimmed by 7 bases and V by 0 bases; bases with no gene match: 9. CDR1 SEHNR and CDR2 FQNEAQ come from the germline V gene (reference sequence). The CDR3 consists of 16 residues. The full variable domain, in which reference TRBV7-9 and TRBJ2-5 provide the parts outside the CDR3, is DTGVSQNPRHKITKRGQNVTFRCDPISEHNRLYWYRQTLGQGPEFLTYFQNEAQLEKSRLLSDRFSAERPKGSFSTLEIQRTEQGDSAMYLCASSLAGGRAGGTQYFGPGTRLLVL.

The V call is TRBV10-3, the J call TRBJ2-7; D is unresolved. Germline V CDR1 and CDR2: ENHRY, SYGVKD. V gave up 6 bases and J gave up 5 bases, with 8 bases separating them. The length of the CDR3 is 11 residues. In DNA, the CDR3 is TGTGCCATCAGGAATGAGGACGAGCAGTACTTC. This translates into CAIRNEDEQYF.